This is a list of T cell receptor beta chains from one sample in a study of cytomegalovirus exposure and HLA in healthy donors. Profiled with immunoSEQ multiplex PCR; TCRdb holds only in-frame clones, not every one. Here the sample spans 150,000 to 200,000 clones, 75% to 85% being singletons. Specimen: PBMCs. Receptor source: a woman aged 18-29 years in good health and CMV-seropositive. Each CDR3 is given with its conserved first and last residue. D genes are given only for firm matches. Part of the rows lack a size; the others show once, few, many or a class for expanded clones.

>NA|TRBV7-9|TRBJ1-3|NA
CASSSNGGAGNTIYF
TGTGCCAGCAGCTCAAACGGGGGGGCTGGAAACACCATATATTTT
>TRBD2|TRBV10-3|TRBJ2-3|NA
CAISQTPTSGGGGTQYF
TGTGCCATCAGCCAGACTCCGACTAGCGGGGGGGGCGGGACGCAGTATTTT
>TRBD2|TRBV7-2|TRBJ2-7|NA
CASSLGAGGGKYEQYF
TGTGCCAGCAGCTTAGGTGCGGGGGGGGGAAAATACGAGCAGTACTTC
>NA|TRBV5-8|TRBJ1-6|NA
CASSLRPSSYNSPLHF
TGTGCCAGCAGCTTGCGTCCGAGCTCCTATAATTCACCCCTCCACTTT
>TRBD1|TRBV5-1|TRBJ1-1|NA
CASSVRQGNTEAFF
TGCGCCAGCAGCGTCCGACAGGGGAACACTGAAGCTTTCTTT
>NA|TRBV7-3|TRBJ2-3|NA
CASKLGGAGSADTQYF
TGTGCCAGCAAATTAGGGGGGGCGGGTTCCGCAGATACGCAGTATTTT
>TRBD1|TRBV30|TRBJ1-5|NA
CAWGQGNQPQHF
TGTGCCTGGGGACAGGGGAATCAGCCCCAGCATTTT
>NA|TRBV5-1|TRBJ1-5|NA
CASSFLPTVYSNQPQHF
TGCGCCAGCAGCTTTCTGCCTACGGTGTATAGCAATCAGCCCCAGCATTTT
>TRBD1|TRBV7-2|TRBJ1-2|NA
CASSPTGQYYGYTF
TGTGCCAGCAGCCCAACGGGACAGTACTATGGCTACACCTTC
>TRBD1|TRBV30|TRBJ2-1|NA
CACSGGLVYNEQFF
TGTGCCTGTTCAGGGGGCCTCGTCTACAATGAGCAGTTCTTC
>NA|TRBV18|TRBJ2-5|NA
CASSPILTGQETQYF
TGTGCCAGCTCACCAATTTTAACAGGTCAAGAGACCCAGTACTTC
>NA|TRBV9|TRBJ1-2|NA
CASSGRDGYTF
TGTGCCAGCAGCGGCAGGGATGGCTACACCTTC
>NA|TRBV5-1|TRBJ2-7|once
CASSLEGEQYF
TGCGCCAGCAGCTTGGAGGGGGAGCAGTACTTC
>NA|TRBV30|TRBJ1-1|NA
CGGDSNTEAFF
TGTGGGGGGGACTCGAACACTGAAGCTTTCTTT
>NA|TRBV7-6|TRBJ2-5|NA
CASSSRRGVRETQYF
TGTGCCAGCAGCTCCCGGAGGGGTGTTCGAGAGACCCAGTACTTC
>NA|TRBV30|TRBJ2-1|NA
CAWGALYEQFF
TGTGCCTGGGGGGCTCTTTATGAGCAGTTCTTC
>TRBD1|TRBV27|TRBJ1-2|NA
CASSLQGGSGYTF
TGTGCCAGCAGTTTACAGGGGGGTAGTGGCTACACCTTC
>NA|TRBV27|TRBJ2-7|NA
CASSLGGPRYEQYF
TGTGCCAGCAGTTTGGGGGGGCCGCGGTACGAGCAGTACTTC
>TRBD1|TRBV7-6|TRBJ2-5|NA
CASSRRTGIKETQYF
TGTGCCAGCAGCCGTCGGACAGGGATAAAAGAGACCCAGTACTTC
>NA|TRBV5-1|TRBJ2-2|NA
CASSLADTGELFF
TGCGCCAGCAGCTTGGCGGACACCGGGGAGCTGTTTTTT
>NA|TRBV2|TRBJ2-1|NA
CASSVEGTNEQFF
TGTGCCAGCAGTGTAGAGGGGACAAATGAGCAGTTCTTC
>TRBD1|TRBV25-1|TRBJ2-1|few
CASSAYRGGEYNEQFF
TGTGCCAGCAGTGCCTACAGGGGTGGTGAGTACAATGAGCAGTTCTTC
>TRBD1|TRBV6-5|TRBJ1-2|NA
CASSSAPGQGESGYTF
TGTGCCAGCAGTTCCGCCCCCGGACAGGGGGAAAGTGGCTACACCTTC
>TRBD1|TRBV7-9|TRBJ2-1|few
CATNRDSEDEQFF
TGTGCCACAAACCGGGACAGCGAGGATGAGCAGTTCTTC
>NA|TRBV6-1|TRBJ1-5|NA
CASSAFAANQPQHF
TGTGCCAGCAGTGCGTTCGCGGCCAATCAGCCCCAGCATTTT
>TRBD1|TRBV2|TRBJ1-6|NA
CASTRDLGQDPAPLHF
TGTGCCAGCACCCGGGACCTCGGACAGGACCCAGCACCCCTCCACTTT
>NA|TRBV6-1|TRBJ1-5|NA
CASSEARLSGYQPQHF
TGTGCCAGCAGTGAAGCGAGGTTGTCGGGGTACCAGCCCCAGCATTTT
>NA|TRBV13|TRBJ2-5|NA
CASSRSYAGSRGETQYF
TGTGCCAGCAGCCGCTCCTACGCGGGAAGCAGAGGGGAGACCCAGTACTTC
>NA|TRBV5-1|TRBJ2-7|NA
CASSLAELSSYEQYF
TGCGCCAGCAGCCTGGCGGAGCTTAGCTCCTACGAGCAGTACTTC
>NA|TRBV13|TRBJ1-1|NA
CASSFRENTEAFF
TGTGCCAGCAGCTTTCGGGAGAACACTGAAGCTTTCTTT
>TRBD1|TRBV5-5|TRBJ1-2|NA
CASSQPGQGAANYGYTF
TGTGCCAGCAGCCAGCCGGGACAGGGTGCAGCTAACTATGGCTACACCTTC
>TRBD2|TRBV5-1|TRBJ2-3|NA
CASSGPFSGGRTDTQYF
TGCGCCAGCAGCGGGCCCTTTAGCGGGGGTCGCACAGATACGCAGTATTTT
>NA|TRBV5-6|TRBJ1-2|NA
CASRKTGNYGYTF
TGTGCCAGCAGGAAAACAGGGAACTATGGCTACACCTTC
>TRBD1|TRBV7-9|TRBJ1-4|NA
CASTTGNSEKLFF
TGTGCCAGTACGACAGGGAATAGTGAAAAACTGTTTTTT
>NA|TRBV9|TRBJ2-4|NA
CASSSETGIIGNIQYF
TGTGCCAGCAGCTCTGAGACAGGCATCATCGGAAACATTCAGTACTTC
>TRBD2|TRBV7-9|TRBJ2-5|NA
CASSFLAAETQYF
TGTGCCAGCAGCTTTCTAGCGGCAGAGACCCAGTACTTC
>NA|TRBV9|TRBJ1-1|NA
CASSVGGGYTEAFF
TGTGCCAGCAGCGTAGGGGGAGGGTACACTGAAGCTTTCTTT
>NA|TRBV11-2|TRBJ2-3|NA
CASSLGAGSTDTQYF
TGTGCCAGCAGCTTAGGTGCGGGGAGCACAGATACGCAGTATTTT
>NA|TRBV6-5|TRBJ2-3|NA
CASSHQGFPPGTQYF
TGTGCCAGCAGTCATCAGGGGTTCCCACCAGGTACGCAGTATTTT
>NA|TRBV5-1|TRBJ1-3|once
CASSEQGPSGNTIYF
TGCGCCAGCAGCGAGCAGGGTCCCTCTGGAAACACCATATATTTT
>TRBD1|TRBV25-1|TRBJ1-4|NA
CASSEDRLRGKLFF
TGTGCCAGCAGTGAGGACAGGCTTCGGGGAAAACTGTTTTTT
>TRBD2|TRBV2|TRBJ2-2|NA
CASSTSGANTGELFF
TGTGCCAGCAGTACTAGCGGGGCGAACACCGGGGAGCTGTTTTTT
>NA|TRBV5-1|TRBJ2-1|NA
CASSLQGRANEQFF
TGCGCCAGCAGCTTACAGGGTAGGGCTAATGAGCAGTTCTTC
>TRBD1|TRBV6-5|TRBJ2-5|NA
CASSTTGSRQETQYF
TGTGCCAGCAGTACGACAGGGTCCCGCCAAGAGACCCAGTACTTC
>TRBD1|TRBV5-1|TRBJ2-3|NA
CASSLKVRGLTDTQYF
TGCGCCAGCAGCTTGAAGGTCAGGGGGCTAACAGATACGCAGTATTTT
>NA|TRBV6-1|TRBJ1-6|NA
CASSEVGGGNNSPLHF
TGTGCCAGCAGTGAAGTTGGGGGGGGGAATAATTCACCCCTCCACTTT
>NA|TRBV7-3|TRBJ1-2|once
CASSPGGISNYGYTF
TGTGCCAGCAGCCCTGGCGGGATCTCTAACTATGGCTACACCTTC
>TRBD1|TRBV4-1|TRBJ2-1|once
CASSQQWDRSNEQFF
TGCGCCAGCAGCCAACAATGGGACAGAAGCAATGAGCAGTTCTTC
>NA|TRBV6-6|TRBJ2-6|once
CASSYGPTPGANVLTF
TGTGCCAGCAGTTACGGGCCCACCCCTGGGGCCAACGTCCTGACTTTC
>NA|TRBV9|TRBJ2-5|few
CASSAGEDNQETQYF
TGTGCCAGCAGCGCGGGTGAGGACAACCAAGAGACCCAGTACTTC
>TRBD1|TRBV4-2|TRBJ2-3|NA
CASSQEQGDYGTQYF
TGTGCCAGCAGCCAAGAACAGGGGGATTACGGTACGCAGTATTTT
>NA|TRBV5-5|TRBJ2-7|few
CASSLQLGPYEQYF
TGTGCCAGCAGCCTACAGTTGGGCCCCTACGAGCAGTACTTC
>TRBD1|TRBV6-6|TRBJ1-6|NA
CASSTGDSPLHF
TGTGCCAGCAGCACAGGGGACTCACCCCTCCACTTT
>TRBD1|TRBV11-2|TRBJ2-6|NA
CASSRPGQGVFGANVLTF
TGTGCCAGCAGCCGACCGGGACAGGGGGTTTTCGGGGCCAACGTCCTGACTTTC
>TRBD1|TRBV7-2|TRBJ2-4|NA
CASSPDRVNIQYF
TGTGCCAGCAGCCCAGACAGGGTAAACATTCAGTACTTC